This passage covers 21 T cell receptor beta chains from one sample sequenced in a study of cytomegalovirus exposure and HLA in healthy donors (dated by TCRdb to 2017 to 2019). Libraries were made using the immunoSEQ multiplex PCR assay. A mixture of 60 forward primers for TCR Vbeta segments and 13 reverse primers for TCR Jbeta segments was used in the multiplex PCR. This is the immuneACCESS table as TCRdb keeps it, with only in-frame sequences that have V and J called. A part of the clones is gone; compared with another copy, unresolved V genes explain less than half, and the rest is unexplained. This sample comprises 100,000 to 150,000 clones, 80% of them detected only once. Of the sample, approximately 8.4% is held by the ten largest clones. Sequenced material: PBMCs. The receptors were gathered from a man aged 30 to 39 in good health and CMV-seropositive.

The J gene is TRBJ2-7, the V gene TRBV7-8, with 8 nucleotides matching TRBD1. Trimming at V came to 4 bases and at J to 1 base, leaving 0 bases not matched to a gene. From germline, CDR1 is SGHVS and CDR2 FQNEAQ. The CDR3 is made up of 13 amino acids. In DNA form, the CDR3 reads TGTGCCAGCAGCTACAGGGGGTCCTACGAGCAGTACTTC. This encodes CASSYRGSYEQYF.

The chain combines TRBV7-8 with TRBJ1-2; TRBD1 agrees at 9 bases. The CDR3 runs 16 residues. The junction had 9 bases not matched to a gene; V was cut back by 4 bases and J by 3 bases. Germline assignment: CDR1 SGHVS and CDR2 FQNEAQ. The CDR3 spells CASSYLGQGFDYGYTF. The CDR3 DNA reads TGTGCCAGCAGCTATCTGGGACAGGGATTTGACTATGGCTACACCTTC.

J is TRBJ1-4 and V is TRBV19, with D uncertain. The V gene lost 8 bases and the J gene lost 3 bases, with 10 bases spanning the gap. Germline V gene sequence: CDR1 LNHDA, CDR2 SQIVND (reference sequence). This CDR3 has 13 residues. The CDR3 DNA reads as TGTGCCAGTCAGTCCCCCGCTAATGAAAAACTGTTTTTT. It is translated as CASQSPANEKLFF.

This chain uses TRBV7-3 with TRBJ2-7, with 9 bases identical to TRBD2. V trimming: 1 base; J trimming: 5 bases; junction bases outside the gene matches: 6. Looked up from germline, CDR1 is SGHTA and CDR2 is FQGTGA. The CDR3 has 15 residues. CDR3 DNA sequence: TGTGCCAGCAGCTTAATAGCGGGGGCGATGGACGAGCAGTACTTC. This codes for CASSLIAGAMDEQYF.

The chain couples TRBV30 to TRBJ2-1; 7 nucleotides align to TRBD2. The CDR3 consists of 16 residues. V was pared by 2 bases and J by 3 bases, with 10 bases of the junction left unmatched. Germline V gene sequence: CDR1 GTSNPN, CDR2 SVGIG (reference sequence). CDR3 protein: CAWSTPSGRGYNEQFF. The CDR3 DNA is TGTGCCTGGAGTACGCCTAGCGGAAGGGGCTACAATGAGCAGTTCTTC. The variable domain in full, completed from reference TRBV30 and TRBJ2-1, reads SQTIHQWPATLVQPVGSPLSLECTVEGTSNPNLYWYRQAAGRGLQLLFYSVGIGQISSEVPQNLSASRPQDRQFILSSKKLLLSDSGFYLCAWSTPSGRGYNEQFFGPGTRLTVL.

CDR3 bases: TGTGCCAGCAGTGAAGCGGGGGGGTGGGGGGTCACAAGCTCCTACGAGCAGTACTTC. Translating it yields CASSEAGGWGVTSSYEQYF. This chain connects TRBV6-1 to TRBJ2-7, with 7 positions matching TRBD2. Trimming cost V 0 bases and J 0 bases; bases outside gene matches: 14. CDR3 size: 19 residues. Germline CDR1 is MNHNS and CDR2 is SASEGT.

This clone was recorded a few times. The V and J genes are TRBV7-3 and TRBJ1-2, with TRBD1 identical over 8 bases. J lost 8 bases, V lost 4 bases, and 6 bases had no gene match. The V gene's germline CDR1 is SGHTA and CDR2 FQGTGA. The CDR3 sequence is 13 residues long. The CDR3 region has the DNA TGTGCCAGCAGCTGGGGGACAGGAAAAGGCTACACCTTC. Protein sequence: CASSWGTGKGYTF.

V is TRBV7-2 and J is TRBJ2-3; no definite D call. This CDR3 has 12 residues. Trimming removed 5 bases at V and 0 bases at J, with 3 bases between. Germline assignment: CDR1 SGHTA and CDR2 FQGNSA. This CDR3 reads CASSPSTDTQYF. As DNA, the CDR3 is TGTGCCAGCAGCCCAAGCACAGATACGCAGTATTTT.

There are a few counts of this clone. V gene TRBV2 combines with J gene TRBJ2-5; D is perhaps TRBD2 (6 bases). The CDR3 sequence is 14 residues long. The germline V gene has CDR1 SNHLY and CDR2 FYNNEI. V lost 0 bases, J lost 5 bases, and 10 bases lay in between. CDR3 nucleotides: TGTGCCAGCAGTGAAGCGAGCGGGCGGGAGACCCAGTACTTC. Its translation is CASSEASGRETQYF. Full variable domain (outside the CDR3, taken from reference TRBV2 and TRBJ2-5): EPEVTQTPSHQVTQMGQEVILRCVPISNHLYFYWYRQILGQKVEFLVSFYNNEISEKSEIFDDQFSVERPDGSNFTLKIRSTKLEDSAMYFCASSEASGRETQYFGPGTRLLVL.

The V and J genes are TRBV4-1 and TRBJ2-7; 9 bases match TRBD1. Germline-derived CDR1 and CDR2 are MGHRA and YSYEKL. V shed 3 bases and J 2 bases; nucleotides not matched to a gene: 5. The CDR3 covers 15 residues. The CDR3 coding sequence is TGCGCCAGCAGCCACACCGGGACAGGGCCCTACGAGCAGTACTTC. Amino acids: CASSHTGTGPYEQYF.

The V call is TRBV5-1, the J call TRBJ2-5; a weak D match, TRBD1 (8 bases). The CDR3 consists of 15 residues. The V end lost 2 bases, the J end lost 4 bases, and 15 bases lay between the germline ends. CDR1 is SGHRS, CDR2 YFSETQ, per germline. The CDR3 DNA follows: TGCGCCAGCAGCTTCGTACAGGGGGGGGGAGAGACCCAGTACTTC. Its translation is CASSFVQGGGETQYF.

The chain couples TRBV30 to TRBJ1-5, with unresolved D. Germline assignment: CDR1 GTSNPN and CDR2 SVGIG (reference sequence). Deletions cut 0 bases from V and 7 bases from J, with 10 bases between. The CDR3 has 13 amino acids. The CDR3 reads CAWSVRGGQPQHF. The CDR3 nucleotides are TGTGCCTGGAGTGTGCGGGGAGGGCAGCCCCAGCATTTT.

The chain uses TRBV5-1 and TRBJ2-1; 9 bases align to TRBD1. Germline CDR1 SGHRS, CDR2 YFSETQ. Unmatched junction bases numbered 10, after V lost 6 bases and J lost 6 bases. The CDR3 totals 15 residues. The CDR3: CASTQGQGSINEQFF. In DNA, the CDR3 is TGCGCCAGCACCCAGGGACAGGGTTCGATCAATGAGCAGTTCTTC.

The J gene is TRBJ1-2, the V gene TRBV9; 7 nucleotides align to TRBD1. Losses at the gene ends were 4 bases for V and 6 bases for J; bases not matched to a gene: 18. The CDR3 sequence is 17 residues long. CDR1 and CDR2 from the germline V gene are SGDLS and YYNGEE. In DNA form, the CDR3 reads TGTGCCAGCAGCTCCTCCCCCGGCGTACAGGGGTGGAATGGCTACACCTTC. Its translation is CASSSSPGVQGWNGYTF.

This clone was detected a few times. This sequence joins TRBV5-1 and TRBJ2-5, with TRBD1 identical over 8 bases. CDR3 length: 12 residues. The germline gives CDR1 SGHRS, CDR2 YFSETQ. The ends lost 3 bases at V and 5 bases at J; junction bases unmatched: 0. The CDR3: CASSWDRETQYF. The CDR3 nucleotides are TGCGCCAGCAGCTGGGACAGGGAGACCCAGTACTTC.

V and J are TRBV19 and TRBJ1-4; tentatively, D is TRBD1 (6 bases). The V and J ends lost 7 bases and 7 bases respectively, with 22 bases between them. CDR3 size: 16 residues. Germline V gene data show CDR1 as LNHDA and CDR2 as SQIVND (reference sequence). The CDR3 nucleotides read TGTGCCAGTACCTATCCTACAGGGAAGGGGTCTGAAAAACTGTTTTTT. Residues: CASTYPTGKGSEKLFF.

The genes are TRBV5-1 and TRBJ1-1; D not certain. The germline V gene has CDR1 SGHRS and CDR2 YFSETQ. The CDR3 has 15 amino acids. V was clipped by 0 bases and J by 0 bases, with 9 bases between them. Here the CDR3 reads CASSLVGLMNTEAFF. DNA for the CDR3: TGCGCCAGCAGCTTGGTAGGACTCATGAACACTGAAGCTTTCTTT.

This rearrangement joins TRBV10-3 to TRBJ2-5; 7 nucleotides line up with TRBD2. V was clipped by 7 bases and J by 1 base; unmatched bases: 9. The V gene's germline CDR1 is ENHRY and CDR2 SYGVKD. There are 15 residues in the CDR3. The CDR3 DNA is TGTGCCATCACCAACCTGACTAGCCCCCAAGAGACCCAGTACTTC. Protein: CAITNLTSPQETQYF.

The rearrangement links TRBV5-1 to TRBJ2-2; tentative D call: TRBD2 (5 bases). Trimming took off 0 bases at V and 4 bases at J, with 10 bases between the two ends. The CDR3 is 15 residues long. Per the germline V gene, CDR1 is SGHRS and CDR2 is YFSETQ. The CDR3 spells CASSLDGVGTGELFF. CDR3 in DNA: TGCGCCAGCAGCTTGGACGGGGTTGGCACCGGGGAGCTGTTTTTT.

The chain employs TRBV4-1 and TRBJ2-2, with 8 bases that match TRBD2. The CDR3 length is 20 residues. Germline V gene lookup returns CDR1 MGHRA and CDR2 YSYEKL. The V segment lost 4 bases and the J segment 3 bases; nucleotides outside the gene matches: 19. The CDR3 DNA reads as TGCGCCAGCAGCCTTGGCACAGGACTAAAAGCGGGGGTCTACACCGGGGAGCTGTTTTTT. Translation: CASSLGTGLKAGVYTGELFF.

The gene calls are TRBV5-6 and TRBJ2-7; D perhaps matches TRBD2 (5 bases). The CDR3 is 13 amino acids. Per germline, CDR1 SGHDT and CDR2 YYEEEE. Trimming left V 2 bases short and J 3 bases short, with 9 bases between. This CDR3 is CASSFRGYYEQYF. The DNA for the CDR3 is TGTGCCAGCAGCTTTCGGGGATACTACGAGCAGTACTTC.